This T cell receptor beta chain was observed in a study of CD4+ T cells in melanoma. Study-level points and caveats: In melanoma, neoantigen-specific CD4+ T cells reportedly differed in differentiation state. A reported correlation linked neoantigen-specific CD4+ T cells to CD8+, macrophage and B cell function.

The V and J ends lost 4 bases and 4 bases, in that order; junction bases with no gene match: 12. The germline gives CDR1 SGHRS, CDR2 YFSETQ. This CDR3 has 17 amino acids. Points on this clone: Its matching antigen is unknown.

Sequencing was performed with immunoSEQ multiplex PCR; in TCRdb, only in-frame clones are kept and a portion is missing. In the table there are 110,000 to 150,000 clones, about nine tenths of which are singletons. The origin of this receptor is a human donor with melanoma. The chain recombines TRBV5-1 with TRBJ2-5; 11 positions match TRBD2. This CDR3 reads CASSRDSGGAVGETQYF. CDR3 bases: TGCGCCAGCAGCCGAGATAGCGGGGGGGCCGTGGGAGAGACCCAGTACTTC. The complete variable domain, with remaining parts taken from reference TRBV5-1 and TRBJ2-5, reads KAGVTQTPRYLIKTRGQQVTLSCSPISGHRSVSWYQQTPGQGLQFLFEYFSETQRNKGNFPGRFSGRQFSNSRSEMNVSTLELGDSALYLCASSRDSGGAVGETQYFGPGTRLLVL.